The 10 T cell receptor beta chains reported below all come from one sample, sequenced in a study of cytomegalovirus exposure and HLA in healthy donors. PCR involved 60 Vbeta and 13 Jbeta primers. Produced via immunoSEQ multiplex PCR; TCRdb's table is partial and in-frame only. The data contain about 93,000 clones, roughly 60% of them singletons. The specimen was PBMCs. The receptor source for this set is a boy younger than 18 in good health and CMV-seropositive.

The rearrangement joins TRBV6-4 to TRBJ2-3, with 16 bases that match TRBD2. Germline loops: CDR1 MRHNA, CDR2 SNTAGT. The CDR3 loop spans 18 amino acids. Unmatched junction bases numbered 11, after V lost 6 bases and J lost 5 bases. For the CDR3, the DNA is TGTGCCAGCAGATCGCCTTCTGGGACTAGCGGGGGGGGAGATACGCAGTATTTT. It encodes CASRSPSGTSGGGDTQYF.

This clone turned up a few times. The chain employs TRBV15 and TRBJ2-7; D is possibly TRBD2 (6 bases). Trimming shortened V by 0 bases and J by 2 bases, and 14 bases separated the two germline ends. The CDR3 covers 16 residues. CDR1 and CDR2 (germline): LNHNV, YYDKDF (reference sequence). The CDR3 DNA reads TGTGCCACCAGCAGAGAGATCGGGGGAGCAACCTACGAGCAGTACTTC. It encodes CATSREIGGATYEQYF.

V and J are TRBV5-4 and TRBJ1-1; tentative D call: TRBD1 (5 bases). With 4 bases removed from V and 5 bases from J, the gap between germline ends came to 12 bases. Germline lookup yields CDR1 SGHNT and CDR2 YYREEE (reference sequence). This CDR3 has 13 amino acids. The DNA for the CDR3 is TGTGCCAGCAGCGCGGGACTGGGGACTGAAGCTTTCTTT. Encoded protein: CASSAGLGTEAFF.

This clone was picked up a small number of times. The chain has TRBV4-1 and TRBJ2-5; 12 bases map to TRBD2. The CDR3 covers 19 residues. V dropped 6 bases and J dropped 0; count of bases not matched to a gene: 14. CDR1 and CDR2 (germline): MGHRA, YSYEKL. CDR3 in amino acids: CASSRLAGEPVHYQETQYF. The CDR3 coding sequence is TGCGCCAGCAGTCGACTAGCGGGGGAACCTGTCCACTACCAAGAGACCCAGTACTTC.

The chain recombines TRBV5-1 with TRBJ2-3, with TRBD2 matching 7 bases. The CDR3 runs 18 residues. The ends lost 4 bases at V and 1 base at J; junction bases unmatched: 15. Germline V gives CDR1 SGHRS, CDR2 YFSETQ. The CDR3 protein is CASSLTPRGGIGTDTQYF. The DNA for the CDR3 is TGCGCCAGCAGCCTCACGCCGCGGGGAGGGATTGGCACAGATACGCAGTATTTT.

The rearrangement links TRBV27 to TRBJ2-7, with 10 bases fitting TRBD2. The CDR3 runs to 14 residues. The germline gives CDR1 MNHEY, CDR2 SMNVEV (reference sequence). V was pared by 0 bases and J by 4 bases, with 0 bases of the junction left unmatched. The CDR3 bases are TGTGCCAGCAGTTTATCACTAGCGGGATACGAGCAGTACTTC. Its protein product is CASSLSLAGYEQYF.

This clone was counted a few times. The V call is TRBV30, the J call TRBJ2-3; TRBD1 aligns across 7 bases. CDR1 GTSNPN and CDR2 SVGIG come from the germline V gene (reference sequence). The CDR3 is 16 residues long. V dropped 0 bases and J dropped 5; count of bases not matched to a gene: 11. CDR3 residues: CAWSVNYKGAKDTQYF. CDR3 nucleotide sequence: TGTGCCTGGAGTGTAAACTATAAGGGGGCTAAAGATACGCAGTATTTT.

This chain connects TRBV7-9 to TRBJ1-1; D unclear. The V and J ends lost 3 bases and 0 bases respectively, with 8 bases between them. This CDR3 is 14 amino acids long. Germline lookup yields CDR1 SEHNR and CDR2 FQNEAQ (reference sequence). The CDR3 region is CASSLLTLNTEAFF. The CDR3 DNA follows: TGTGCCAGCAGCTTGTTAACACTGAACACTGAAGCTTTCTTT. The whole variable domain, filled in from reference TRBV7-9 and TRBJ1-1, reads DTGVSQNPRHKITKRGQNVTFRCDPISEHNRLYWYRQTLGQGPEFLTYFQNEAQLEKSRLLSDRFSAERPKGSFSTLEIQRTEQGDSAMYLCASSLLTLNTEAFFGQGTRLTVV.

The CDR3 DNA follows: TGTGCCAGCAGTATCGAGACAGTCTATGGCTACACCTTC. It specifies CASSIETVYGYTF. The chain joins TRBV6-6 to TRBJ1-2; D might be TRBD1 (5 bases). Germline V gene lookup returns CDR1 MNHNY and CDR2 SVGAGI (reference sequence). The CDR3 is 13 amino acids. V lost 5 bases and J 4 bases, leaving 11 bases between the germline ends.

The chain carries TRBV19 and TRBJ2-7; D unresolved. Germline V gene lookup returns CDR1 LNHDA and CDR2 SQIVND (reference sequence). V was cut by 5 bases and J by 5 bases, with 16 bases left in between. The CDR3 spans 14 residues. The CDR3 DNA reads TGTGCCAGTAGTGACGACACCTTCGTCCACGAGCAGTACTTC. Translating it yields CASSDDTFVHEQYF.